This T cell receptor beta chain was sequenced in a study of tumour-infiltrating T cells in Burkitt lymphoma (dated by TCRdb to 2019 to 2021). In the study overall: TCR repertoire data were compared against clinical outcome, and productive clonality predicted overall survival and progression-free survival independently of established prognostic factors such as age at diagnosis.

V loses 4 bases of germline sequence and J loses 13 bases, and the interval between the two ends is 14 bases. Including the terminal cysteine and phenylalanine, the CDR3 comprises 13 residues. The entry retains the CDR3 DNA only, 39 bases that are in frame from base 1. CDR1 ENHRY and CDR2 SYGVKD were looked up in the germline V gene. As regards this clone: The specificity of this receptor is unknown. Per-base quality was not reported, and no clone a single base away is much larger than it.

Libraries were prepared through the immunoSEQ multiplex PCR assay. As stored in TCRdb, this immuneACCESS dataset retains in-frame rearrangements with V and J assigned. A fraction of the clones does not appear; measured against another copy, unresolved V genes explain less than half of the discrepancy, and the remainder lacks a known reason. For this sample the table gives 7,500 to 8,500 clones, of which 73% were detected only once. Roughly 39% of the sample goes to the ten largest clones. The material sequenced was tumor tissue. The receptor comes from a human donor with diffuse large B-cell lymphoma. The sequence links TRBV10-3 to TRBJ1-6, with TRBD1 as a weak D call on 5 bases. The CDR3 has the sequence CAISGPAEGPLHF. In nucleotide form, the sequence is TGTGCCATCAGTGGGCCTGCGGAGGGGCCCCTCCACTTT.